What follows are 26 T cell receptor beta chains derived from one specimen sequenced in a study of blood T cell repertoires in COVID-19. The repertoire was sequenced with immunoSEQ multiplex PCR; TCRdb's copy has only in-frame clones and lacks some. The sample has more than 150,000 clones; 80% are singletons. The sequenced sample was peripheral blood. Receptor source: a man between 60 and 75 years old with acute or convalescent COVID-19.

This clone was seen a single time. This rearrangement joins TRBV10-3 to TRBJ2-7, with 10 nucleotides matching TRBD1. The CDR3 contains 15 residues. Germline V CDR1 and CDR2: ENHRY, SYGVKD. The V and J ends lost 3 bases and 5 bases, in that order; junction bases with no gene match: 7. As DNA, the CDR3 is TGTGCCATCAGTGACCGGCGGACAGGGGGGGACGAGCAGTACTTC. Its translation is CAISDRRTGGDEQYF.

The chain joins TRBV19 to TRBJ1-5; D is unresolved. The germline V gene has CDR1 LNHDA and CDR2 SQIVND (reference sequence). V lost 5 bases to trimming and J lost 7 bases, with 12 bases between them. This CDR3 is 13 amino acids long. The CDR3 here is CASSGGLSQPQHF. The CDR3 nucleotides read TGTGCCAGTAGTGGAGGGTTGAGCCAGCCCCAGCATTTT.

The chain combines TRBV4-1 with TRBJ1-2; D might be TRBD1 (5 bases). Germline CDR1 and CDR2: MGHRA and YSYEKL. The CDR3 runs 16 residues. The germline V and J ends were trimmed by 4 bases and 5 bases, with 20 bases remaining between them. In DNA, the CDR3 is TGCGCCAGCAGCCCCCAGGGAAGAGGCGATATGTATGGCTACACCTTC. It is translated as CASSPQGRGDMYGYTF.

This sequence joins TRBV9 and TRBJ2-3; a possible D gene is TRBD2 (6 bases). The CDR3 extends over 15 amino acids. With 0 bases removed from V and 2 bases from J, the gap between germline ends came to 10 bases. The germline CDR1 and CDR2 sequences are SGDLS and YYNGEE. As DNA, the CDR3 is TGTGCCAGCAGCGTAGGGGCGGGAATCACAGATACGCAGTATTTT. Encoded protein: CASSVGAGITDTQYF.

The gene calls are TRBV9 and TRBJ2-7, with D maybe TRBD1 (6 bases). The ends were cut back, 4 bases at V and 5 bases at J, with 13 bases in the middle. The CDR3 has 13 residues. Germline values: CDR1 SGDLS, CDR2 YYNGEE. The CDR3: CASSPNRDHEQYF. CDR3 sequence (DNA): TGTGCCAGCAGCCCCAACAGGGACCACGAGCAGTACTTC.

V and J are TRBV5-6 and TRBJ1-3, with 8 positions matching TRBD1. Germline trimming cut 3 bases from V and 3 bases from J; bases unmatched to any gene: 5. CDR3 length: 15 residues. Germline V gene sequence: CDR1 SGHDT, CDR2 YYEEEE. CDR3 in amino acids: CASSWQGAFGNTIYF. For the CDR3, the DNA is TGTGCCAGCAGCTGGCAGGGGGCTTTTGGAAACACCATATATTTT.

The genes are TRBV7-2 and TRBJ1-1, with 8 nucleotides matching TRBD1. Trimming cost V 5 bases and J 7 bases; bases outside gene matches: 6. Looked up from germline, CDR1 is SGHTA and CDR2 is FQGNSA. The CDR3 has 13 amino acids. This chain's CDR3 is CASSAYRGGEAFF. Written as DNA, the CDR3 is TGTGCCAGCAGCGCCTACAGGGGGGGTGAAGCTTTCTTT.

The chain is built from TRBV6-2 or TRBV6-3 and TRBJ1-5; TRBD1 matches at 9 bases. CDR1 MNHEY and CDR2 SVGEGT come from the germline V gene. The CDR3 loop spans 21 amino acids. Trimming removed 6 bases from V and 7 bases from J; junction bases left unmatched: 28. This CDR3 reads CASSPRVGAPTRGQGRQPQHF. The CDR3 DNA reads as TGTGCCAGCAGCCCTCGGGTGGGAGCACCCACCCGTGGACAGGGGAGGCAGCCCCAGCATTTT.

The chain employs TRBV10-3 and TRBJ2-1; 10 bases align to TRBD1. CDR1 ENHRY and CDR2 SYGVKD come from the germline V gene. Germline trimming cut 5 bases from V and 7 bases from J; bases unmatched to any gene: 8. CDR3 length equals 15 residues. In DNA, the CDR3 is TGTGCCATCAGTACCCGGGACAGGGGTGCGAATGAGCAGTTCTTC. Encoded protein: CAISTRDRGANEQFF.

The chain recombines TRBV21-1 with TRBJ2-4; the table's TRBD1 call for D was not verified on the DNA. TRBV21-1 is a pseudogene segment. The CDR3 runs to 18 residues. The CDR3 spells CASITPPGQGATKNIQYF. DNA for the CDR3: TGTGCCAGCATCACTCCACCGGGACAGGGGGCGACCAAAAACATTCAGTACTTC.

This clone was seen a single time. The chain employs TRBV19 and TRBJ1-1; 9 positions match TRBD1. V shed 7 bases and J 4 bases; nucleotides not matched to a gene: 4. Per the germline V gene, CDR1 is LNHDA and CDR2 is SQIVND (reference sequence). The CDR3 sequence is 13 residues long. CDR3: CASITGGFTEAFF. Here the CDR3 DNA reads TGTGCCAGTATTACAGGGGGCTTCACTGAAGCTTTCTTT.

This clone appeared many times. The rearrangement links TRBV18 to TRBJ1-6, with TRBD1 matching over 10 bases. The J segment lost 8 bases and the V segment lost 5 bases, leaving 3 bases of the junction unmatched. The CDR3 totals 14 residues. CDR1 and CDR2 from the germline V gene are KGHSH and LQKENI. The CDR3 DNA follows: TGTGCCAGCTCAACCGGGACAGGGGATTCACCCCTCCACTTT. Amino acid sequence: CASSTGTGDSPLHF.

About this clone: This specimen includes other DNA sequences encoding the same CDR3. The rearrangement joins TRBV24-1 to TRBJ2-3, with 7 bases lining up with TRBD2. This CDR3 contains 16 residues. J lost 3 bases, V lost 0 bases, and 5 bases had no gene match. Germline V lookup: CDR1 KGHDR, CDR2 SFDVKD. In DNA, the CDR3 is TGTGCCACCAGTGATTTGCAATTCGGGGGGACAGATACGCAGTATTTT. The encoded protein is CATSDLQFGGTDTQYF.

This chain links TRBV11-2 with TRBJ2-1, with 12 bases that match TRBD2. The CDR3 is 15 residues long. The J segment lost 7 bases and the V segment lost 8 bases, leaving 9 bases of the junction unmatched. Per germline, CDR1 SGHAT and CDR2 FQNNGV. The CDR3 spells CASFEGLAGGNEQFF. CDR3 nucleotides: TGTGCCAGCTTCGAGGGGCTAGCGGGAGGGAATGAGCAGTTCTTC. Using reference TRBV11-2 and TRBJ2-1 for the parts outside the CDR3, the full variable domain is EAGVAQSPRYKIIEKRQSVAFWCNPISGHATLYWYQQILGQGPKLLIQFQNNGVVDDSQLPKDRFSAERLKGVDSTLKIQPAKLEDSAVYLCASFEGLAGGNEQFFGPGTRLTVL.

CDR3 sequence (DNA): TGTGCCAGCAGTGAATGGGGGGTGCGGTTTGATCAGCCCCAGCATTTT. Translating gives CASSEWGVRFDQPQHF. The V and J genes are TRBV2 and TRBJ1-5, with D perhaps TRBD1 (5 bases). CDR1 and CDR2 (germline): SNHLY, FYNNEI. V lost 2 bases and J 5 bases, leaving 16 bases between the germline ends. This CDR3 has 16 amino acids.

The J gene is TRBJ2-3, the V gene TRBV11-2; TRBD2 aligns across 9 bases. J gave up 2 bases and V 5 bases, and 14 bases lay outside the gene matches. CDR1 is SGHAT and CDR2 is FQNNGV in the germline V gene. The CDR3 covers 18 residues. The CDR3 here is CASSHGLALRRSTDTQYF. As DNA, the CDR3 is TGTGCCAGCAGCCATGGACTAGCGCTCAGGAGGTCCACAGATACGCAGTATTTT. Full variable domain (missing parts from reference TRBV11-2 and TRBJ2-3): EAGVAQSPRYKIIEKRQSVAFWCNPISGHATLYWYQQILGQGPKLLIQFQNNGVVDDSQLPKDRFSAERLKGVDSTLKIQPAKLEDSAVYLCASSHGLALRRSTDTQYFGPGTRLTVL.

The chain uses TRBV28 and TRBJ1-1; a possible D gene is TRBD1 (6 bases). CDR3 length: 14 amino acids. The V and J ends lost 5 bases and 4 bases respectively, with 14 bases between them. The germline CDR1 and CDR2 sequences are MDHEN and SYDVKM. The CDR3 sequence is CASSRGGRTTEAFF. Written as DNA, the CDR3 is TGTGCCAGCAGTAGGGGGGGGAGAACCACTGAAGCTTTCTTT.

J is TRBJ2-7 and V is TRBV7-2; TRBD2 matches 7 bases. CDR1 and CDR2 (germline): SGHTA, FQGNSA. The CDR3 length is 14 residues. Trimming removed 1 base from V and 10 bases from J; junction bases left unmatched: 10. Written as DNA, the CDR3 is TGTGCCAGCAGCTTAGACCCCGGGAAGCGGGGCCAGTACTTC. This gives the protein CASSLDPGKRGQYF.

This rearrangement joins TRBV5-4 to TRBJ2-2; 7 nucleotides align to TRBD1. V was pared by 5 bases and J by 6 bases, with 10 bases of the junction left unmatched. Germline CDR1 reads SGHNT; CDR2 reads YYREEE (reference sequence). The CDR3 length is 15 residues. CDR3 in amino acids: CASSTLTGSPGELFF. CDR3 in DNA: TGTGCCAGCAGTACGTTGACAGGGAGTCCCGGGGAGCTGTTTTTT.

CDR3 in DNA: TGTGCCAGCAGCTTAGCTGTCTTATATGGCTACACCTTC. Its translation is CASSLAVLYGYTF. The V and J genes are TRBV11-1 and TRBJ1-2; D gene uncertain. The V gene lost 0 bases and the J gene lost 5 bases, with 7 bases spanning the gap. The CDR3 has 13 residues. Germline assignment: CDR1 SGHAT and CDR2 FQDESV (reference sequence).

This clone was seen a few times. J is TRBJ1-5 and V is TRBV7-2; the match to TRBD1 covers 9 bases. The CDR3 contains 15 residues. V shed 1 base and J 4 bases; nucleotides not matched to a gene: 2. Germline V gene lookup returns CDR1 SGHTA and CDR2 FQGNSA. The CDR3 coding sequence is TGTGCCAGCAGCTTAGACAGGGGGCAGAATCAGCCCCAGCATTTT. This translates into CASSLDRGQNQPQHF.

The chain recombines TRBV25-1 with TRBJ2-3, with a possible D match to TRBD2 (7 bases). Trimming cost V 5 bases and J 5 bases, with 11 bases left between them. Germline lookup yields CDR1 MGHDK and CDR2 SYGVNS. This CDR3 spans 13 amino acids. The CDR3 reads CASSRGGIDTQYF. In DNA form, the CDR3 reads TGTGCCAGCAGTAGGGGGGGTATAGATACGCAGTATTTT.

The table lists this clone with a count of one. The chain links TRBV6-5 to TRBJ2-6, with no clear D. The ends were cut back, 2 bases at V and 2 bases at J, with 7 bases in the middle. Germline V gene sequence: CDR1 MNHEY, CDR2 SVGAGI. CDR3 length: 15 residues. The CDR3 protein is CASSYKRAGANVLTF. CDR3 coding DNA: TGTGCCAGCAGTTACAAAAGAGCTGGGGCCAACGTCCTGACTTTC.

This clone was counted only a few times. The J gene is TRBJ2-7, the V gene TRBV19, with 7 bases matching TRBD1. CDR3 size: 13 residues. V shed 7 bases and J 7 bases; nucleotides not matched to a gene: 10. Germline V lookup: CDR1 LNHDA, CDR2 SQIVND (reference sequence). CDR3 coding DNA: TGTGCCAGTAACGACAGGGCCGACCGGGAGCAGTACTTC. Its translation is CASNDRADREQYF.

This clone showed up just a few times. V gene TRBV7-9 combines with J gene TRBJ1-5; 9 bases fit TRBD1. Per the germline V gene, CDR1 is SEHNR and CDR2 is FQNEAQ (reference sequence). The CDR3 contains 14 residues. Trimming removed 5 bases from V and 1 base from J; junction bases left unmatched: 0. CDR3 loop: CASSGQGSNQPQHF. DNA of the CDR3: TGTGCCAGCAGCGGACAGGGGAGCAATCAGCCCCAGCATTTT.

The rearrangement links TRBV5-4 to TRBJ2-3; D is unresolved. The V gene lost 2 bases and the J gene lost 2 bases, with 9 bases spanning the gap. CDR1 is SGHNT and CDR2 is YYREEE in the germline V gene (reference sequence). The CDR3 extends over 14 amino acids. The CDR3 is CASSFTTTTDTQYF. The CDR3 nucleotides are TGTGCCAGCAGCTTCACTACCACCACAGATACGCAGTATTTT.